These T cell receptor beta chains were read from a single sample in a study of cytomegalovirus exposure and HLA in healthy donors. Libraries were prepared by immunoSEQ multiplex PCR; TCRdb keeps only in-frame clonotypes and omits some of them. The repertoire has 60,000 to 100,000 clones, about four fifths of them found once; the top ten carry 4.5% to 7%. The sample taken for sequencing was PBMCs. Every receptor here comes from a male donor in good health and CMV-seropositive. Each CDR3 is given with its conserved first and last residue. A D gene is named only where the DNA matches it firmly. A clone size is listed for some rows: how often the clone was seen (once, few, many), or a class if it is expanded.

abundance	v_gene	d_gene	j_gene	CDR3aa	CDR3nt
-	TRBV5-8	-	TRBJ2-7	CASSLGPPRMAYEQYF	TGTGCCAGCAGCTTGGGTCCCCCTAGGATGGCCTACGAGCAGTACTTC
-	TRBV5-1	TRBD1	TRBJ1-2	CASSWTGGIDGYTF	TGCGCCAGCAGTTGGACAGGGGGCATCGATGGCTACACCTTC
-	TRBV30	-	TRBJ2-1	CAWSGNPYNEQFF	TGTGCCTGGAGCGGGAACCCCTACAATGAGCAGTTCTTC
-	TRBV10-3	TRBD2	TRBJ2-7	CAISELSWGTSSTYEQYF	TGTGCCATCAGTGAACTTTCTTGGGGGACTAGCAGTACCTACGAGCAGTACTTC
once	TRBV6-1	-	TRBJ1-2	CASSETRREDHGYTF	TGTGCCAGCAGTGAAACCCGTCGGGAGGATCATGGCTACACCTTC
-	TRBV7-9	TRBD1	TRBJ1-2	CASSLLLTGPRYGYTF	TGTGCCAGCAGCTTGTTGTTGACAGGGCCTAGATATGGCTACACCTTC
-	TRBV29-1	TRBD2	TRBJ2-7	CSVETSGRASYYEQYF	TGCAGCGTTGAGACTAGCGGGAGGGCCTCCTACTACGAGCAGTACTTC
-	TRBV28	-	TRBJ2-5	CASSLNPGDTETQYF	TGTGCCAGCAGTTTAAATCCCGGAGATACGGAGACCCAGTACTTC
-	TRBV19	-	TRBJ1-2	CASRNLSQVPNYGYTF	TGTGCCAGTAGAAATCTATCACAGGTACCGAACTATGGCTACACCTTC
-	TRBV29-1	TRBD1	TRBJ1-4	CSGAPGTAGDGKLFF	TGCAGCGGTGCACCCGGGACAGCGGGGGACGGAAAACTGTTTTTT
-	TRBV7-9	-	TRBJ2-1	CASSLLLASSSYNEQFF	TGTGCCAGCAGCTTATTACTGGCGTCTAGCTCCTACAATGAGCAGTTCTTC
-	TRBV18	TRBD1	TRBJ2-7	CASSPQQGADEQYF	TGTGCCAGCTCACCACAGCAGGGGGCCGACGAGCAGTACTTC
few	TRBV5-6	TRBD1	TRBJ1-1	CASSVTGDATEAFF	TGTGCCAGCAGCGTGACAGGGGATGCCACTGAAGCTTTCTTT
once	TRBV5-1	TRBD1	TRBJ1-3	CASSYTGGEFGNTIYF	TGCGCCAGCAGCTATACAGGGGGCGAGTTTGGAAACACCATATATTTT
-	TRBV2	TRBD1	TRBJ1-1	CASHRGLNTEAFF	TGTGCCAGTCACAGGGGGTTGAACACTGAAGCTTTCTTT
-	TRBV28	TRBD1	TRBJ2-7	CASSLYRGRGTLSYEQYF	TGTGCCAGCAGTTTATACAGGGGCAGGGGAACTTTATCCTACGAGCAGTACTTC
-	TRBV19	-	TRBJ2-6	CASCGPYSGANVLTF	TGTGCCAGTTGCGGGCCTTACTCTGGGGCCAACGTCCTGACTTTC
-	TRBV6-1	TRBD2	TRBJ2-7	CASSDYGIAGGRTYEQYF	TGTGCCAGCAGTGACTATGGGATAGCGGGAGGAAGGACCTACGAGCAGTACTTC
once	TRBV18	TRBD1	TRBJ1-2	CASSPPFGPGQNYGYTF	TGTGCCAGCTCACCACCTTTTGGACCGGGACAGAACTATGGCTACACCTTC
-	TRBV6-6	-	TRBJ1-1	CASSTQGFTEAFF	TGTGCCAGCAGTACACAGGGATTCACTGAAGCTTTCTTT
-	TRBV30	-	TRBJ1-1	CAWSDSPQDTEAFF	TGTGCCTGGAGTGATTCGCCTCAGGACACTGAAGCTTTCTTT
medium-sized	TRBV4-3	TRBD1	TRBJ1-4	CASSQRDRANEKLFF	TGCGCCAGCAGCCAACGGGACAGGGCAAATGAAAAACTGTTTTTT
-	TRBV4-3	TRBD1	TRBJ1-3	CASSQALTGAGNTIYF	TGCGCCAGCAGCCAAGCCCTGACAGGGGCTGGAAACACCATATATTTT
few	TRBV7-3	-	TRBJ1-1	CASSYPPDREAFF	TGTGCCAGCAGCTACCCGCCAGACAGGGAAGCTTTCTTT
-	TRBV11-2	-	TRBJ1-1	CASGGGASIQAFF	TGTGCCAGCGGGGGCGGCGCAAGTATACAAGCTTTCTTT
-	TRBV11-2	TRBD2	TRBJ2-3	CASSRSLERGPGDTQYF	TGTGCCAGCAGCCGCTCCCTCGAGCGGGGGCCGGGGGATACGCAGTATTTT
-	TRBV7-2	TRBD1	TRBJ2-2	CASSLTDRVDTGELFF	TGTGCCAGCAGCTTAACTGACAGGGTGGACACCGGGGAGCTGTTTTTT
-	TRBV6-5	-	TRBJ1-2	CASSYSITGYGYTF	TGTGCCAGCAGTTACTCGATCACAGGGTATGGCTACACCTTC
once	TRBV9	-	TRBJ2-1	CASSVSYSSYNEQFF	TGTGCCAGCAGCGTTTCGTATAGCTCCTACAATGAGCAGTTCTTC
once	TRBV29-1	-	TRBJ2-5	CSSRRGRGETQYF	TGCAGCTCAAGAAGGGGGAGAGGAGAGACCCAGTACTTC
-	TRBV4-2	-	TRBJ1-4	CASSQDLAEANEKLFF	TGTGCCAGCAGCCAAGATTTGGCGGAGGCTAATGAAAAACTGTTTTTT
few	TRBV6-1	-	TRBJ1-5	CASIGGEQPQHF	TGTGCCAGCATAGGGGGTGAACAGCCCCAGCATTTT
-	TRBV21-1	-	TRBJ1-1	CASSKGRRTGVNTEAFF	TGTGCCAGCAGCAAAGGTCGGAGGACAGGGGTGAACACTGAAGCTTTCTTT
-	TRBV7-8	-	TRBJ2-7	CASSSATGITYEQYF	TGTGCCAGCAGCTCAGCCACCGGGATCACCTACGAGCAGTACTTC
-	TRBV5-1	-	TRBJ2-7	CASSGADEQYF	TGCGCCAGCAGTGGAGCCGACGAGCAGTACTTC
-	TRBV19	TRBD1	TRBJ1-1	CASRQGDTEAFF	TGTGCCAGTCGACAGGGAGACACTGAAGCTTTCTTT
-	TRBV6-6	-	TRBJ1-2	CASSREGHYGYTF	TGTGCCAGCAGTAGAGAGGGTCACTATGGCTACACCTTC
-	TRBV19	-	TRBJ1-5	CASSTVRDVWQPQHF	TGTGCCAGTAGTACTGTCAGGGATGTCTGGCAGCCCCAGCATTTT
once	TRBV10-3	TRBD2	TRBJ2-7	CAISEWEGSEQYF	TGTGCCATCAGTGAGTGGGAGGGAAGCGAGCAGTACTTC
-	TRBV6-4	TRBD1	TRBJ1-2	CASSRDRNNYGYTF	TGTGCCAGCAGCCGGGACAGGAACAACTATGGCTACACCTTC